The entry that follows covers one TCR beta chain sequence. This CDR3 comprises 14 residues. The germline gives CDR1 SEHNR, CDR2 FQNEAQ (reference sequence). Trimming left V 2 bases short and J 6 bases short, with 13 bases between. Data came from immunoSEQ multiplex PCR; TCRdb stores just in-frame clones and leaves some out. The table has fewer than 100,000 clones, approximately 80% seen once. The source of the sample is a study of blood T cell repertoires in COVID-19. On the study more broadly: Acute-phase and convalescent COVID-19 samples originated in the United States, Italy and Spain. T cells, B-cell-depleted T cells, or PBMCs provided the cDNA or gDNA that served as material.

Sequenced sample: peripheral blood. V gene TRBV7-9 combines with J gene TRBJ1-2; D gene uncertain. This sequence was found in a woman aged 50 to 60 with acute or convalescent COVID-19. The CDR3 sequence is CASSLLIGGNGYTF. The CDR3 region has the DNA TGTGCCAGCAGCTTATTAATCGGTGGTAATGGCTACACCTTC.